These 14 T cell receptor beta chains were all obtained from the same sample, sequenced in a study of CD8 T cell repertoires and HIV-1 epitope variants. No cognate antigen is known for these TCRs. Using immunoSEQ multiplex PCR, the repertoire was profiled, and TCRdb retains in-frame clones only, with some absent. This table has 2,500 to 4,000 clones, roughly 70% appearing once. The sample taken for sequencing was cultured CD8+ T cells derived from PBMCs. The receptors derive from a male donor with HIV.

The chain is built from TRBV9 and TRBJ2-3; a weak D match, TRBD2 (5 bases). Trimming cost V 0 bases and J 1 base, with 9 bases left between them. Germline V gene sequence: CDR1 SGDLS, CDR2 YYNGEE. The CDR3 extends over 15 amino acids. Here the CDR3 reads CASSVGGRGTDTQYF. The CDR3 DNA reads as TGTGCCAGCAGCGTAGGCGGGCGGGGCACAGATACGCAGTATTTT.

This clone was seen a handful of times. The junction departs from germline at one end; a sequencing error may be responsible. This chain joins TRBV7-8 and TRBJ2-3; no firm D call. The CDR3 loop spans 13 amino acids. Germline V gene sequence: CDR1 SGHVS, CDR2 FQNEAQ. This CDR3 reads CASSTIGTDTQYF. In nucleotides, the CDR3 is TGTGCCAGCAGCACCATTGGCACGGATACGCAGTATTTT.

The genes are TRBV6-1 and TRBJ2-2; the D gene is possibly TRBD1 (5 bases). Germline loops: CDR1 MNHNS, CDR2 SASEGT. Deletions cut 0 bases from V and 1 base from J, with 6 bases between. This CDR3 has 15 amino acids. The CDR3 DNA sequence: TGTGCCAGCAGTGAAGCAGGGGAGAACACCGGGGAGCTGTTTTTT. Amino acids: CASSEAGENTGELFF.

This clone has a handful of counts. This chain connects TRBV7-3 to TRBJ1-6, with D uncertain. The CDR3 length is 14 residues. Per germline, CDR1 SGHTA and CDR2 FQGTGA. With 2 bases removed from V and 9 bases from J, the gap between germline ends came to 11 bases. The CDR3 is CASSLGPDGSPLHF. The CDR3 DNA follows: TGTGCCAGCAGCTTAGGCCCGGACGGTTCACCCCTCCACTTT.

This chain links TRBV10-3 with TRBJ2-7; 8 bases are shared with TRBD2. The CDR3 has 15 residues. CDR1 and CDR2 (germline): ENHRY, SYGVKD. V trimming: 6 bases; J trimming: 3 bases; junction bases outside the gene matches: 10. CDR3 residues: CAISSGTRSHYEQYF. In DNA, the CDR3 is TGTGCCATCAGCTCTGGGACTAGGTCTCACTACGAGCAGTACTTC.

Sample share makes this clone large. The chain employs TRBV2 and TRBJ2-1; D is perhaps TRBD2 (7 bases). The germline V and J ends were trimmed by 3 bases and 7 bases, with 13 bases remaining between them. The CDR3 is made up of 14 amino acids. Germline values: CDR1 SNHLY, CDR2 FYNNEI. CDR3 coding DNA: TGTGCCAGCAGTGAGGGGGGGACATTGAATGAGCAGTTCTTC. It encodes CASSEGGTLNEQFF.

This chain links TRBV5-4 with TRBJ2-5; 9 bases align to TRBD1. The CDR3 length is 15 residues. CDR1 SGHNT and CDR2 YYREEE come from the germline V gene (reference sequence). Germline trimming cut 7 bases from V and 2 bases from J; bases unmatched to any gene: 9. Written as DNA, the CDR3 is TGTGCCAGCGGCAGACCCGGACAGGGGCAAGAGACCCAGTACTTC. Translating it yields CASGRPGQGQETQYF.

This clone is large (0.1 to 1%) in the sample. The chain joins TRBV7-2 to TRBJ2-1; D gene ambiguous. This CDR3 has 13 residues. The germline V and J ends were trimmed by 1 base and 9 bases, with 10 bases remaining between them. Germline-derived CDR1 and CDR2 are SGHTA and FQGNSA. The CDR3 sequence: CASSLDGASEQFF. Here the CDR3 DNA reads TGTGCCAGCAGCTTAGACGGTGCCAGTGAGCAGTTCTTC.

V usage is TRBV29-1 and J usage is TRBJ2-1; D is undetermined. The V gene's germline CDR1 is SQVTM and CDR2 ANQGSEA. The CDR3 runs 12 residues. Between the trimmed V and J ends, which lost 6 bases and 5 bases, there was a span of 11 bases. The CDR3 reads CSVTPPDNEQFF. The CDR3 region has the DNA TGCAGCGTGACCCCCCCGGACAATGAGCAGTTCTTC.

This clone was seen just once. This chain uses TRBV28 with TRBJ2-4; either TRBD1 or TRBD2 may supply D (5 bases each). Trimming removed 5 bases at V and 0 bases at J, with 17 bases between. The germline V gene encodes CDR1 MDHEN and CDR2 SYDVKM. There are 17 residues in the CDR3. In DNA, the CDR3 is TGTGCCAGCAGTGGCCGGGACGCCTTTTTAGCCAAAAACATTCAGTACTTC. It yields the protein CASSGRDAFLAKNIQYF.

The V and J genes are TRBV30 and TRBJ2-1; D uncertain. CDR1 is GTSNPN, CDR2 SVGIG, per germline (reference sequence). The CDR3 has 12 amino acids. Trimming removed 0 bases at V and 8 bases at J, with 8 bases between. The CDR3 is CAWSVRLDEQFF. As DNA, the CDR3 is TGTGCCTGGAGTGTACGCTTGGATGAGCAGTTCTTC.

The chain is built from TRBV27 and TRBJ2-3; D not resolved. The CDR3 runs to 13 residues. Deletions cut 3 bases from V and 0 bases from J, with 4 bases between. The germline V gene encodes CDR1 MNHEY and CDR2 SMNVEV (reference sequence). The CDR3 sequence is CASSLSSTDTQYF. The CDR3 bases are TGTGCCAGCAGTTTGTCCAGCACAGATACGCAGTATTTT.

The chain has TRBV13 and TRBJ2-1; D unclear. The V end was cut by 5 bases, the J end by 4 bases, with 9 bases between. CDR1 PRHDT and CDR2 FYEKMQ come from the germline V gene (reference sequence). There are 13 residues in the CDR3. The CDR3 DNA reads as TGTGCCAGCAGCGCGGCTGGGTACAATGAGCAGTTCTTC. Translation: CASSAAGYNEQFF.

This clone was found a few times. The chain is built from TRBV2 and TRBJ1-4, with D unclear. Germline V gene data show CDR1 as SNHLY and CDR2 as FYNNEI. The CDR3 consists of 16 residues. V lost 5 bases to trimming and J lost 6 bases, with 19 bases between them. The CDR3 is CASSMGSQRRDEKLFF. Written as DNA, the CDR3 is TGTGCCAGCAGTATGGGCTCACAGAGAAGGGATGAAAAACTGTTTTTT.